These 21 T cell receptor beta chains originate from one sample sequenced in a study of blood T cell repertoires in COVID-19. Assay used: immunoSEQ multiplex PCR; TCRdb lists only in-frame clones, some missing. This table has tens of thousands of clones, 65% to 85% appearing once. Material: peripheral blood. The receptors were sampled from a human donor in a cohort sampled during active COVID-19.

This chain uses TRBV4-3 with TRBJ2-5; D possibly corresponds to TRBD2 (7 bases). The CDR3 consists of 15 residues. The V gene lost 4 bases and the J gene lost 9 bases, with 21 bases spanning the gap. Germline V gene lookup returns CDR1 LGHNA and CDR2 YSLEER. DNA of the CDR3: TGCGCCAGCAGCCCCATGAGGGGGGGGGTCTTGCCCCAGTACTTC. Translating it yields CASSPMRGGVLPQYF.

This sequence joins TRBV30 and TRBJ1-1; D is undetermined. This CDR3 contains 11 residues. Germline V gene lookup returns CDR1 GTSNPN and CDR2 SVGIG (reference sequence). V lost 1 base, J lost 7 bases, and 7 bases lay in between. The CDR3 sequence is CAWSGEVEAFF. The CDR3 nucleotides read TGTGCCTGGAGTGGTGAGGTTGAAGCTTTCTTT.

V gene TRBV7-2 combines with J gene TRBJ2-1; D remains ambiguous. CDR1 SGHTA and CDR2 FQGNSA come from the germline V gene. Deletions cut 4 bases from V and 5 bases from J, with 12 bases between. The CDR3 runs 14 residues. The CDR3 spells CASSYHSLNNEQFF. CDR3 DNA sequence: TGTGCCAGCAGCTACCACAGTCTAAACAATGAGCAGTTCTTC.

This clone was detected a few times. The chain combines TRBV16 with TRBJ2-7; perhaps TRBD1 as D (6 bases). This CDR3 is built from 12 residues. Trimming shortened V by 5 bases and J by 2 bases, and 7 bases separated the two germline ends. Looked up from germline, CDR1 is KGHSY and CDR2 is FQNENV. CDR3 sequence reads: CASSEGAYEQYF. Here the CDR3 DNA reads TGTGCCAGCAGCGAGGGGGCCTACGAGCAGTACTTC.

The J gene is TRBJ1-5, the V gene TRBV2; D possibly corresponds to TRBD1 (6 bases). The ends were cut back, 6 bases at V and 0 bases at J, with 9 bases in the middle. CDR1 and CDR2 (germline): SNHLY, FYNNEI. This CDR3 spans 14 amino acids. The CDR3 DNA sequence: TGTGCCAGCAGACAGGGCGATAGCAATCAGCCCCAGCATTTT. Its protein is CASRQGDSNQPQHF.

This clone was detected only a few times. The rearrangement uses TRBV9 and TRBJ1-2; maybe TRBD1 (6 bases). The V gene lost 3 bases and the J gene lost 4 bases, with 10 bases spanning the gap. This CDR3 spans 13 amino acids. In germline, CDR1 is SGDLS, CDR2 YYNGEE. The CDR3 DNA is TGTGCCAGCAGCGAAGCGACAGGCTATGGCTACACCTTC. Amino acid sequence: CASSEATGYGYTF. The full variable domain, rest sourced from reference TRBV9 and TRBJ1-2, is DSGVTQTPKHLITATGQRVTLRCSPRSGDLSVYWYQQSLDQGLQFLIQYYNGEERAKGNILERFSAQQFPDLHSELNLSSLELGDSALYFCASSEATGYGYTFGSGTRLTVV.

As to this clone: An end of the junction does not agree with germline; a read error may underlie this. The chain employs TRBV6-1 and TRBJ1-3; no clear D. There are 15 residues in the CDR3. In germline, CDR1 is MNHNS, CDR2 SASEGT. The DNA of the CDR3 is TGTGCCAGCAGGGAAGTCAGGTACCCGACGGCGACCATATATTTT. Translation: CASREVRYPTATIYF.

The chain has TRBV3-1 (or the pseudogene TRBV3-2) and TRBJ2-1; 8 bases align to TRBD1. V gave up 2 bases and J gave up 7 bases; unmatched junction bases: 10. The CDR3 consists of 16 residues. Germline CDR1 reads LGHDT; CDR2 reads YNNKEL (reference sequence). The CDR3 nucleotides are TGTGCCAGCAGCCAACTCGACAGGGGACGGGATAATGAGCAGTTCTTC. This sequence encodes CASSQLDRGRDNEQFF.

The rearrangement uses TRBV30 and TRBJ1-4; no clear D gene. The CDR3 sequence is 14 residues long. The V and J ends lost 8 bases and 2 bases respectively, with 15 bases between them. Germline CDR1 reads GTSNPN; CDR2 reads SVGIG (reference sequence). CDR3 in DNA: TGTGCCCAGACAACGGCGACCACTAATGAAAAACTGTTTTTT. It specifies CAQTTATTNEKLFF. The whole variable domain, filled in from reference TRBV30 and TRBJ1-4, reads SQTIHQWPATLVQPVGSPLSLECTVEGTSNPNLYWYRQAAGRGLQLLFYSVGIGQISSEVPQNLSASRPQDRQFILSSKKLLLSDSGFYLCAQTTATTNEKLFFGSGTQLSVL.

J is TRBJ1-6 and V is TRBV14; TRBD1 matches at 7 bases. The germline V gene encodes CDR1 SGHDN and CDR2 FVKESK. The V and J ends lost 2 bases and 14 bases, in that order; junction bases with no gene match: 12. CDR3 length: 15 residues. CDR3 DNA: TGTGCCAGCAGCCAAAGACAGGGCCCGAGCGGATCCCTCCACTTT. Its translation: CASSQRQGPSGSLHF. Filled out from reference TRBV14 and TRBJ1-6, the complete variable domain reads EAGVTQFPSHSVIEKGQTVTLRCDPISGHDNLYWYRRVMGKEIKFLLHFVKESKQDESGMPNNRFLAERTGGTYSTLKVQPAELEDSGVYFCASSQRQGPSGSLHFGNGTRLTVT.

V and J are TRBV7-3 and TRBJ2-3; 10 bases match TRBD2. The V segment lost 5 bases and the J segment 4 bases; nucleotides outside the gene matches: 6. Germline V gene lookup returns CDR1 SGHTA and CDR2 FQGTGA. This CDR3 spans 15 amino acids. The CDR3 reads CASSHGTSVADTQYF. Here the CDR3 DNA reads TGTGCCAGCAGCCACGGGACTAGCGTCGCAGATACGCAGTATTTT.

This clone was seen just once. J is TRBJ1-2 and V is TRBV2; D is undetermined. The CDR3 consists of 13 residues. The V and J ends lost 7 bases and 7 bases respectively, with 16 bases between them. The V gene's germline CDR1 is SNHLY and CDR2 FYNNEI. The CDR3 sequence: CASTRGTGGGYTF. CDR3 nucleotide sequence: TGTGCCAGCACCCGCGGCACGGGTGGTGGCTACACCTTC.

In this sample, this clone turned up a few times. The genes are TRBV7-9 and TRBJ2-7; D unresolved. CDR3 length: 15 residues. Per germline, CDR1 SEHNR and CDR2 FQNEAQ (reference sequence). Trimming removed 3 bases at V and 2 bases at J, with 14 bases between. CDR3 region: CASSFAQANTYEQYF. The CDR3 DNA reads TGTGCCAGCAGCTTCGCCCAGGCGAATACCTACGAGCAGTACTTC.

A word on this clone: Other nucleotide sequences in the sample specify the same CDR3. The V gene is TRBV5-1, the J gene TRBJ1-3; D not certain. This CDR3 has 14 residues. Trimming removed 4 bases at V and 0 bases at J, with 8 bases between. CDR1 and CDR2 (germline): SGHRS, YFSETQ. The CDR3 spells CASSPGSSGNTIYF. In DNA form, the CDR3 reads TGCGCCAGCAGCCCGGGGAGCTCTGGAAACACCATATATTTT.

The CDR3 region has the DNA TGCGCCAGCAGCCCCCCCGGGGGGGGGCAAGAGACCCAGTACTTC. It specifies CASSPPGGGQETQYF. V and J are TRBV5-1 and TRBJ2-5; TRBD2 agrees at 8 bases. V was pared by 4 bases and J by 2 bases, with 7 bases of the junction left unmatched. From germline, CDR1 is SGHRS and CDR2 YFSETQ. The CDR3 has 15 residues.

The chain employs TRBV24-1 and TRBJ2-1; D possibly corresponds to TRBD2 (6 bases). This CDR3 is 15 amino acids long. Between the trimmed V and J ends, which lost 1 base and 6 bases, there was a span of 12 bases. Germline loops: CDR1 KGHDR, CDR2 SFDVKD. For the CDR3, the DNA is TGTGCCACCAGTGATTTAGTTAGCGGCAGCAATGAGCAGTTCTTC. It is translated as CATSDLVSGSNEQFF.

V and J are TRBV20-1 and TRBJ1-5; 11 nucleotides agree with TRBD1. The CDR3 loop spans 16 amino acids. The V segment lost 3 bases and the J segment 3 bases; nucleotides outside the gene matches: 7. From germline, CDR1 is DFQATT and CDR2 SNEGSKA (reference sequence). Written as DNA, the CDR3 is TGCAGTGCTAGTGTGGGACAGGGGGATTACAATCAGCCCCAGCATTTT. It translates to CSASVGQGDYNQPQHF.

The CDR3 sequence: CASSRTSNTGELFF. Written as DNA, the CDR3 is TGCGCCAGCAGCCGAACAAGTAACACCGGGGAGCTGTTTTTT. The chain links TRBV5-1 to TRBJ2-2; D is ambiguous. The germline V gene encodes CDR1 SGHRS and CDR2 YFSETQ. The CDR3 runs to 14 residues. Trimming shortened V by 4 bases and J by 2 bases, and 9 bases separated the two germline ends. The full variable domain, its missing parts supplied by reference TRBV5-1 and TRBJ2-2, is KAGVTQTPRYLIKTRGQQVTLSCSPISGHRSVSWYQQTPGQGLQFLFEYFSETQRNKGNFPGRFSGRQFSNSRSEMNVSTLELGDSALYLCASSRTSNTGELFFGEGSRLTVL.

This clone has more than one count but fewer than ten. CDR3 protein: CASSPGRGNTGELFF. CDR3 nucleotides: TGCGCCAGCAGCCCCGGCCGGGGGAACACCGGGGAGCTGTTTTTT. The chain uses TRBV5-1 and TRBJ2-2, with D perhaps TRBD2 (5 bases). Germline CDR1 SGHRS, CDR2 YFSETQ. The V end was cut by 4 bases, the J end by 1 base, with 11 bases between. The CDR3 extends over 15 amino acids.

This chain uses TRBV9 with TRBJ2-3; 9 nucleotides align to TRBD2. The CDR3 consists of 16 residues. Germline assignment: CDR1 SGDLS and CDR2 YYNGEE. V gave up 2 bases and J gave up 0 bases; unmatched junction bases: 4. As DNA, the CDR3 is TGTGCCAGCAGCGTGACTAGCGGATACAGCACAGATACGCAGTATTTT. Protein: CASSVTSGYSTDTQYF. The full variable domain, its missing parts supplied by reference TRBV9 and TRBJ2-3, is DSGVTQTPKHLITATGQRVTLRCSPRSGDLSVYWYQQSLDQGLQFLIQYYNGEERAKGNILERFSAQQFPDLHSELNLSSLELGDSALYFCASSVTSGYSTDTQYFGPGTRLTVL.

V usage is TRBV10-2 and J usage is TRBJ2-1; TRBD1 matches at 10 bases. This CDR3 has 16 amino acids. J gave up 8 bases and V 4 bases, and 11 bases lay outside the gene matches. Germline lookup yields CDR1 WSHSY and CDR2 SAAADI. CDR3 region: CASSVAPGQGTDEQFF. CDR3 DNA: TGCGCCAGCAGTGTAGCCCCGGGACAGGGGACCGATGAGCAGTTCTTC.